One sample yielded the 23 T cell receptor beta chains listed below, sequenced in a study of cytomegalovirus exposure and HLA in healthy donors (dated by TCRdb to about 2017). Libraries were built with the immunoSEQ multiplex PCR assay. A mixture of 60 forward primers for TCR Vbeta segments and 13 reverse primers for TCR Jbeta segments was used in the multiplex PCR. This is the immuneACCESS table as TCRdb keeps it, with only in-frame sequences that have V and J called. A part of the clones is gone; compared with another copy, unresolved V genes explain less than half, and the rest is unexplained. The sample records approximately 98,000 clones, roughly 70% of which are singletons. The ten biggest clones cover approximately 1.8% of the sample. Sequencing was performed on PBMCs. The receptors were gathered from a male donor in good health and CMV-seronegative.

Remarks on this clone: This same CDR3 is encoded by further DNA sequences in the sample. V and J are TRBV9 and TRBJ2-5, with 7 bases lining up with TRBD2. V shed 0 bases and J 3 bases; nucleotides not matched to a gene: 2. This CDR3 is 14 amino acids long. Per the germline V gene, CDR1 is SGDLS and CDR2 is YYNGEE. This CDR3 is CASSVGGGKETQYF. The CDR3 nucleotides read TGTGCCAGCAGCGTAGGGGGAGGGAAAGAGACCCAGTACTTC.

V usage is TRBV30 and J usage is TRBJ2-1, with TRBD2 matching over 11 bases. The CDR3 is 12 residues long. The germline V gene encodes CDR1 GTSNPN and CDR2 SVGIG (reference sequence). With V trimmed by 4 bases and J by 10 bases, 3 bases remained unmatched. CDR3 nucleotide sequence: TGTGCCTGGAACCTAGCGGGAGGCGAGCAGTTCTTC. It codes for CAWNLAGGEQFF.

The chain employs TRBV5-6 and TRBJ2-1, with D possibly TRBD1 on 6 matching bases. Germline V lookup: CDR1 SGHDT, CDR2 YYEEEE. Trimming shortened V by 5 bases and J by 6 bases, and 15 bases separated the two germline ends. This CDR3 is 14 amino acids long. The CDR3 is CASSIDRLGNEQFF. For the CDR3, the DNA is TGTGCCAGCAGTATCGACAGGTTGGGCAATGAGCAGTTCTTC.

The gene calls are TRBV5-4 and TRBJ1-2; 8 bases match TRBD1. V lost 2 bases and J lost 0; bases outside the gene matches: 0. CDR1 is SGHNT, CDR2 YYREEE, per germline (reference sequence). This CDR3 has 14 amino acids. The CDR3 region has the DNA TGTGCCAGCAGCTTACAGGGGGCTAACTATGGCTACACCTTC. This gives the protein CASSLQGANYGYTF.

The chain combines TRBV9 with TRBJ2-2; possibly TRBD1 for D (6 bases). The V gene's germline CDR1 is SGDLS and CDR2 YYNGEE. This CDR3 spans 14 amino acids. V lost 4 bases and J lost 6, with 13 bases in between. The CDR3 nucleotides are TGTGCCAGCAGCCTGGGACAATCCGCCGGGGAGCTGTTTTTT. It yields the protein CASSLGQSAGELFF.

The chain carries TRBV10-3 and TRBJ2-7, with 10 positions matching TRBD2. The junction had 6 bases not matched to a gene; V was cut back by 7 bases and J by 3 bases. This CDR3 spans 14 amino acids. Germline V gene sequence: CDR1 ENHRY, CDR2 SYGVKD. The chain's CDR3 is CAIMSSGSVYEQYF. CDR3 in DNA: TGTGCCATCATGTCTAGCGGGAGTGTCTACGAGCAGTACTTC.

J is TRBJ1-2 and V is TRBV7-2; 10 nucleotides line up with TRBD1. The CDR3 is made up of 17 amino acids. The V segment lost 11 bases and the J segment 4 bases; nucleotides outside the gene matches: 19. Germline V gene sequence: CDR1 SGHTA, CDR2 FQGNSA. The CDR3 region has the DNA TGTGCCGGATTCTTAAGGCAGACAGGGGGCGGAGGCTATGGCTACACCTTC. It encodes CAGFLRQTGGGGYGYTF.

This rearrangement joins TRBV4-2 to TRBJ2-7; 7 bases align to TRBD2. Germline V gene lookup returns CDR1 LGHNA and CDR2 YNFKEQ. With V trimmed by 6 bases and J by 6 bases, 8 bases remained unmatched. The length of the CDR3 is 13 residues. The CDR3 DNA follows: TGTGCCAGCAGAGGGGAGGGCCCCTCCGAGCAGTACTTC. Its protein is CASRGEGPSEQYF.

The chain couples TRBV4-2 to TRBJ2-5; perhaps TRBD2 as D (5 bases). Trimming pared 0 bases from V and 5 bases from J, leaving 19 bases between. The germline CDR1 and CDR2 sequences are LGHNA and YNFKEQ. This CDR3 has 17 amino acids. CDR3 amino acids: CASSQEGGRGSQETQYF. The CDR3 DNA follows: TGTGCCAGCAGCCAAGAGGGTGGGAGAGGATCTCAGGAGACCCAGTACTTC.

The V and J genes are TRBV9 and TRBJ1-2, with D perhaps TRBD1 (6 bases). The CDR3 has 13 amino acids. Germline V gives CDR1 SGDLS, CDR2 YYNGEE. V was trimmed by 6 bases and J by 8 bases, leaving 17 bases between them. The DNA of the CDR3 is TGTGCCAGCAACGATGGGGGGGCGGTCGGCTACACCTTC. Translated, it gives CASNDGGAVGYTF.

This clone was counted a single time. The rearrangement joins TRBV5-1 to TRBJ1-1; the D gene is possibly TRBD1 (5 bases). CDR3 length: 15 residues. Trimming removed 0 bases from V and 3 bases from J, with 12 bases in between. Germline values: CDR1 SGHRS, CDR2 YFSETQ. DNA for the CDR3: TGCGCCAGCAGCTTGGCCGGCAGGGTGCACACTGAAGCTTTCTTT. It translates to CASSLAGRVHTEAFF. Combining the CDR3 with reference TRBV5-1 and TRBJ1-1 gives the whole variable domain KAGVTQTPRYLIKTRGQQVTLSCSPISGHRSVSWYQQTPGQGLQFLFEYFSETQRNKGNFPGRFSGRQFSNSRSEMNVSTLELGDSALYLCASSLAGRVHTEAFFGQGTRLTVV.

This chain connects TRBV27 to TRBJ2-3, with D perhaps matching TRBD2 (7 bases). Germline CDR1 is MNHEY and CDR2 is SMNVEV (reference sequence). Trimming stripped 1 base from V and 7 bases from J, with 18 bases between. This CDR3 spans 16 amino acids. Written as DNA, the CDR3 is TGTGCCAGCAGTTTATTGGGACTACAACAGGGCCATACGCAGTATTTT. It codes for CASSLLGLQQGHTQYF.

As concerns this clone: The same CDR3 is also encoded by other DNA sequences in this sample. The rearrangement uses TRBV30 and TRBJ1-5; 8 bases are a match to TRBD1. The CDR3 is 13 amino acids. With V trimmed by 3 bases and J by 4 bases, 2 bases remained unmatched. CDR1 and CDR2 from the germline V gene are GTSNPN and SVGIG (reference sequence). In nucleotides, the CDR3 is TGTGCCTGGAGCGGACAGGGAAATCAGCCCCAGCATTTT. Its translation: CAWSGQGNQPQHF.

This rearrangement joins TRBV29-1 to TRBJ1-1; TRBD1 is a possible D gene (6 bases). Trimming pared 7 bases from V and 4 bases from J, leaving 7 bases between. Per germline, CDR1 SQVTM and CDR2 ANQGSEA. This CDR3 spans 10 amino acids. As DNA, the CDR3 is TGCAGCGAAGGGGGCACTGAAGCTTTCTTT. Translation gives CSEGGTEAFF.

The V call is TRBV30, the J call TRBJ1-4; D gene uncertain. CDR1 is GTSNPN, CDR2 SVGIG, per germline (reference sequence). CDR3 size: 15 residues. Trimming took 0 bases from V and 8 from J, leaving 16 bases between them. CDR3 in amino acids: CAWSVLTESREKLFF. In DNA, the CDR3 is TGTGCCTGGAGTGTCCTGACCGAATCGCGGGAAAAACTGTTTTTT.

The count of this clone is one. V and J are TRBV7-8 and TRBJ1-2, with D possibly matching TRBD1 (6 bases). The CDR3 contains 19 residues. V was shortened by 2 bases and J by 2 bases, with 24 bases between the two germline ends. Germline V CDR1 and CDR2: SGHVS, FQNEAQ. CDR3 amino acids: CASSLHLGQQELKNYGYTF. DNA for the CDR3: TGTGCCAGCAGCTTACACCTAGGACAGCAAGAGCTGAAAAACTATGGCTACACCTTC.

The V gene is TRBV10-2, the J gene TRBJ2-5; D might be TRBD1 (5 bases). Germline V gene lookup returns CDR1 WSHSY and CDR2 SAAADI. V was clipped by 2 bases and J by 4 bases, with 8 bases between them. This CDR3 contains 13 residues. CDR3 DNA sequence: TGCGCCAGCAGTGAGGCAGGGCCAGAGACCCAGTACTTC. Protein sequence: CASSEAGPETQYF.

The chain couples TRBV6-6 to TRBJ2-7; D might be TRBD2 (5 bases). The V end was cut by 7 bases, the J end by 6 bases, with 22 bases between. The CDR3 runs to 15 residues. Germline loops: CDR1 MNHNY, CDR2 SVGAGI (reference sequence). CDR3 bases: TGTGCCAGCACTACACCTCCGGGGATGACTCGCGAGCAGTACTTC. Protein product: CASTTPPGMTREQYF.

The gene calls are TRBV5-1 and TRBJ1-2; D uncertain. Germline CDR1 and CDR2: SGHRS and YFSETQ. The CDR3 spans 12 residues. Trimming left V 0 bases short and J 8 bases short, with 8 bases between. CDR3 in DNA: TGCGCCAGCAGCTTGGCGGGGATCGGCTACACCTTC. Translated: CASSLAGIGYTF.

This clone has a handful of counts. V is TRBV7-8 and J is TRBJ2-7; 8 bases map to TRBD2. This CDR3 has 13 residues. In germline, CDR1 is SGHVS, CDR2 FQNEAQ. The trim removed 0 bases at V and 8 bases at J, leaving 3 bases unmatched. CDR3 protein: CASSLAGTRQQYF. CDR3 bases: TGTGCCAGCAGCTTAGCCGGGACTAGACAGCAGTACTTC. Supplemented by reference TRBV7-8 and TRBJ2-7, the full variable domain reads GAGVSQSPRYKVAKRGQDVALRCDPISGHVSLFWYQQALGQGPEFLTYFQNEAQLDKSGLPSDRFFAERPEGSVSTLKIQRTQQEDSAVYLCASSLAGTRQQYFGPGTRLTVT.

The rearrangement uses TRBV9 and TRBJ2-1; 11 bases line up with TRBD2. V shed 0 bases and J 11 bases; nucleotides not matched to a gene: 7. The CDR3 contains 15 residues. CDR1 and CDR2 (germline): SGDLS, YYNGEE. The CDR3 spells CASSVGLAGGTQQFF. CDR3 nucleotides: TGTGCCAGCAGCGTAGGGCTAGCGGGAGGAACCCAGCAGTTCTTC.

J is TRBJ1-1 and V is TRBV2; D gene uncertain. Trimming shortened V by 2 bases and J by 1 base, and 8 bases separated the two germline ends. This CDR3 region has 14 residues. CDR1 is SNHLY and CDR2 is FYNNEI in the germline V gene. The CDR3 coding sequence is TGTGCCAGCAGTGAACGTACAGCGAACACTGAAGCTTTCTTT. This translates into CASSERTANTEAFF. The full variable domain, its missing parts supplied by reference TRBV2 and TRBJ1-1, is EPEVTQTPSHQVTQMGQEVILRCVPISNHLYFYWYRQILGQKVEFLVSFYNNEISEKSEIFDDQFSVERPDGSNFTLKIRSTKLEDSAMYFCASSERTANTEAFFGQGTRLTVV.

V usage is TRBV28 and J usage is TRBJ1-5; 9 nucleotides line up with TRBD1. CDR1 is MDHEN and CDR2 is SYDVKM in the germline V gene. There are 15 residues in the CDR3. V trimming: 6 bases; J trimming: 3 bases; junction bases outside the gene matches: 6. CDR3 sequence (DNA): TGTGCCAGCAGCCGGAGGACAGGGGACAATCAGCCCCAGCATTTT. It encodes CASSRRTGDNQPQHF.